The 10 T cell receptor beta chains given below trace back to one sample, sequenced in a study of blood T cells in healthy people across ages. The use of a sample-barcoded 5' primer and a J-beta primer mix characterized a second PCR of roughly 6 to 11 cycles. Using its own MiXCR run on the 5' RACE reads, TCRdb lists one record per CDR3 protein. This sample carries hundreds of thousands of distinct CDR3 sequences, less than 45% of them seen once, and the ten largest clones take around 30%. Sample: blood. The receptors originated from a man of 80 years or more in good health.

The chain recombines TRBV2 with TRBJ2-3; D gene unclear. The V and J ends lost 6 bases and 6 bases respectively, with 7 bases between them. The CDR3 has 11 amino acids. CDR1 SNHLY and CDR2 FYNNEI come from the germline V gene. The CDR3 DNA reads TGTGCCAGCAGGTCTAGGGATACGCAGTATTTT. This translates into CASRSRDTQYF.

CDR3 DNA: TGCAGTGCTAGACCGAGAGATCGGGCGACTAATGAAAAACTGTTTTTT. It yields the protein CSARPRDRATNEKLFF. V gene TRBV20-1 combines with J gene TRBJ1-4; no reliable D call. V was trimmed by 2 bases and J by 2 bases, leaving 15 bases between them. From germline, CDR1 is DFQATT and CDR2 SNEGSKA (reference sequence). CDR3 length: 16 residues.

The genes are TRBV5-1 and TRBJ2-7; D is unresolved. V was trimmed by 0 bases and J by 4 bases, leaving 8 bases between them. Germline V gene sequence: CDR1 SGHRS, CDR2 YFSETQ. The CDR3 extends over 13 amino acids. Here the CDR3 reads CASSLDTRYEQYF. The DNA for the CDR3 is TGCGCCAGCAGCTTGGATACCAGATACGAGCAGTACTTC.

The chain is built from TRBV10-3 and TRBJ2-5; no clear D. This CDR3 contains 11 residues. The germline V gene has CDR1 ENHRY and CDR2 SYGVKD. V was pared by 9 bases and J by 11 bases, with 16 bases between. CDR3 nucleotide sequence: TGTGCCATATCGTTAAGGAATGAGCAGTACTTC. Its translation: CAISLRNEQYF.

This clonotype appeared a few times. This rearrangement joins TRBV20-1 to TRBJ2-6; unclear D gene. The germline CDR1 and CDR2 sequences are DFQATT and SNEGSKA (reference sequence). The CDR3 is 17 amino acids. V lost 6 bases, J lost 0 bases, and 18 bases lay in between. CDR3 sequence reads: CSAPPAGPLSGANVLTF. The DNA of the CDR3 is TGCAGTGCCCCCCCAGCAGGACCCCTCTCTGGGGCCAACGTCCTGACTTTC.

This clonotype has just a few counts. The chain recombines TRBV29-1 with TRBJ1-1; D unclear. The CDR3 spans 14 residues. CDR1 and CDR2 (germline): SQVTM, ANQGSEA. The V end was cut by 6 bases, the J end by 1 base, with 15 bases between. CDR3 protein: CSVVDSRQNTEAFF. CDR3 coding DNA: TGCAGCGTCGTTGATAGTCGCCAGAACACTGAAGCTTTCTTT.

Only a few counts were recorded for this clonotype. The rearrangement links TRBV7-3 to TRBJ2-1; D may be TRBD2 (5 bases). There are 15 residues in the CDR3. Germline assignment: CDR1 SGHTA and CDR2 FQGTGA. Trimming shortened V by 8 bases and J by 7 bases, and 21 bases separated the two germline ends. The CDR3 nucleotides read TGTGCCAGCCGTCGGGGAGCGGCCCAAGGGAATGAGCAGTTCTTC. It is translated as CASRRGAAQGNEQFF.

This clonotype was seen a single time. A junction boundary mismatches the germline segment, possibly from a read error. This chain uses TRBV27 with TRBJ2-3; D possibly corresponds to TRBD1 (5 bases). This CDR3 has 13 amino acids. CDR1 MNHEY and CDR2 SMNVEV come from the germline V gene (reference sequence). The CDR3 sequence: CASSLYSTGRQNF. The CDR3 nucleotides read TGTGCGAGCAGTCTATATAGCACAGGTAGGCAGAATTTT.

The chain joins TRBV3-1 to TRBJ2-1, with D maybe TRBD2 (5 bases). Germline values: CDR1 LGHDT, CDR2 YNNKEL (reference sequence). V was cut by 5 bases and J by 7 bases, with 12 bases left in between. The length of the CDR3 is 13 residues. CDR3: CASSTERGNEQFF. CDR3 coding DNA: TGTGCCAGCAGCACTGAGCGCGGGAATGAGCAGTTCTTC.

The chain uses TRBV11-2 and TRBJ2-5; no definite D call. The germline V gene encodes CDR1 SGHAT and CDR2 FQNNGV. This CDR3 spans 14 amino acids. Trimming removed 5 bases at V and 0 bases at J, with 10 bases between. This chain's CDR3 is CASSHPRYQETQYF. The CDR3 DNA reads TGTGCCAGCAGCCACCCCAGGTACCAAGAGACCCAGTACTTC.